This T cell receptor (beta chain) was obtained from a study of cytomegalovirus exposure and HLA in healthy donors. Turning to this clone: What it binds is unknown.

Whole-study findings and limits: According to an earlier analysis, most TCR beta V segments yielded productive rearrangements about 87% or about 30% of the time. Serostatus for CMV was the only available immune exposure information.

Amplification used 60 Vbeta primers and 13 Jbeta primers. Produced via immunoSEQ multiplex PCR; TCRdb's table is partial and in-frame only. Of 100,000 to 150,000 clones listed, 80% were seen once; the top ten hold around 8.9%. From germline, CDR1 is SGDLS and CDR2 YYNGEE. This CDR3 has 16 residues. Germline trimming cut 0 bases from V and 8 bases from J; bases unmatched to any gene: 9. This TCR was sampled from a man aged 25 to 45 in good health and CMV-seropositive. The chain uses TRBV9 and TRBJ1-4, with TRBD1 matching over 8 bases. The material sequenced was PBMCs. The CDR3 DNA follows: TGTGCCAGCAGCGTAGCTCCAGGACAGGGACGCGAAAAACTGTTTTTT. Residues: CASSVAPGQGREKLFF.